Here is one T cell receptor beta chain with its context. Sequencing was performed with immunoSEQ multiplex PCR; in TCRdb, only in-frame clones are kept and a portion is missing. The sample has about 180,000 clones, around 85% seen once. This record belongs to a study of blood T cell repertoires in COVID-19. Germline loops: CDR1 MNHEY, CDR2 SVGAGI. Trimming took 7 bases from V and 5 from J; bases not matched to a gene: 5. The CDR3 runs to 15 residues. The rearrangement uses TRBV6-5 and TRBJ2-5, with 15 nucleotides matching TRBD2. The sample comprised peripheral blood. The receptor's source is a person between 65 and 79 years old with COVID-19, enrolled during active disease. The DNA for the CDR3 is TGTGCCAGCAAGGGACTAGCGGGAGGTTGGGAGACCCAGTACTTC. Translated, it gives CASKGLAGGWETQYF.